The 18 T cell receptor beta chains below were found in one sample sequenced in a study of tumor and adjacent non-tumor tissue in lung cancer. This sample's RNA came from whole unsorted tissue. The normal lung tissue was taken more than 3 cm from the tumor edge. A modified ARM-PCR protocol with three rounds of nested PCR amplified TCRbeta. In TCRdb, the multiplex PCR reads were re-called with MiXCR into one record per CDR3 protein. The table has 40,000 to 45,000 distinct CDR3 sequences, 60% to 70% seen once; the top ten hold under 20%. The sequenced material came from distant non-tumor lung tissue. Receptor source: a woman aged 40 to 50 with non-small cell lung cancer.

A remark on this clonotype: Here the CDR3 omits its conserved ending phenylalanine or tryptophan, so a read error is the likely source. The rearrangement links TRBV6-5 to TRBJ1-1, with D unresolved. The CDR3 loop spans 13 amino acids. Per the germline V gene, CDR1 is MNHEY and CDR2 is SVGAGI. DNA of the CDR3: TGCGCCAGCAGTTACTTAGGTAACACTGAAGCTTTCTTA. Amino acids: CASSYLGNTEAFL.

Comment on this clonotype: A much larger clone differs by one base, so this may be a read error. The chain couples TRBV6-4 to TRBJ2-2; no reliable D call. CDR1 and CDR2 from the germline V gene are MRHNA and SNTAGT. The CDR3 totals 12 residues. CDR3 in amino acids: CAGSDNTGELFF. CDR3 nucleotides: TGTGCCGGCAGTGACAACACCGGGGAGCTGTTTTTT.

This clonotype occurred once. Because it lacks the conserved phenylalanine or tryptophan at the end, this CDR3 is likely a read error. The chain couples TRBV11-2 to TRBJ2-4, with a possible D match to TRBD1 (6 bases). Germline loops: CDR1 SGHAT, CDR2 FQNNGV. V was pared by 1 base and J by 6 bases, with 19 bases between. This CDR3 region has 17 residues. Here the CDR3 reads CASSLGTQGGTRNIQYI. CDR3 DNA sequence: TGTGCCAGCAGCTTAGGAACACAGGGTGGAACCAGAAACATTCAGTACATC.

Comments on this clonotype: The junction and the germline gene differ at one end; a read error may be behind it. This sequence joins TRBV12-3 or TRBV12-4 and TRBJ2-7; perhaps TRBD2 as D (6 bases). This CDR3 is built from 13 residues. The CDR3 sequence is CPSSLREAYEQYF. The CDR3 DNA reads as TGCCCCAGCAGTCTCAGGGAGGCCTACGAGCAGTACTTC.

For this clonotype: One junction end disagrees with the germline gene, perhaps due to a read error. The V and J genes are TRBV11-2 and TRBJ2-5; D is ambiguous. Germline assignment: CDR1 SGHAT and CDR2 FQNNGV. The CDR3 totals 15 residues. The CDR3 sequence: CASSRSTIRRETQYF. CDR3 in DNA: TGTGCTAGCAGCCGGTCCACTATCAGGCGGGAGACCCAGTACTTC.

The chain joins TRBV20-1 to TRBJ2-5, with D possibly being TRBD1 (7 bases). Germline V lookup: CDR1 DFQATT, CDR2 SNEGSKA (reference sequence). Between the trimmed V and J ends, which lost 5 bases and 4 bases, there was a span of 17 bases. The length of the CDR3 is 14 residues. The DNA of the CDR3 is TGCAGTGCTCGGACAGGCGGGGTAACAGAGACCCAGTACTTC. Translation gives CSARTGGVTETQYF.

This sequence joins TRBV29-1 and TRBJ2-7; D may match TRBD1 or TRBD2 (5 bases each). From germline, CDR1 is SQVTM and CDR2 ANQGSEA. The CDR3 contains 13 residues. The V and J ends lost 7 bases and 4 bases respectively, with 17 bases between them. The DNA for the CDR3 is TGCAGCGAATCAACGGGACGGGGTTACGAGCAGTACTTC. This sequence encodes CSESTGRGYEQYF.

This rearrangement joins TRBV6-1 to TRBJ2-7, with 7 bases identical to TRBD2. Germline V gene sequence: CDR1 MNHNS, CDR2 SASEGT. V lost 4 bases and J lost 3; bases outside the gene matches: 9. The CDR3 contains 15 residues. CDR3 in amino acids: CASSVGLAAFYEQYF. As DNA, the CDR3 is TGTGCCAGCAGTGTAGGGCTAGCGGCTTTCTACGAGCAGTACTTC.

For this clonotype: A read error may explain this, as a much larger clone is one base away. The rearrangement links TRBV13 to TRBJ2-2; D call uncertain. The CDR3 is 17 amino acids. CDR1 PRHDT and CDR2 FYEKMQ come from the germline V gene (reference sequence). The CDR3 here is CASSLSKNQRYTRELFF. The CDR3 DNA sequence: TGTGCCAGCAGCTTATCAAAGAATCAAAGGTACACCAGGGAGCTGTTTTTT.

Remarks on this clonotype: Just one base apart from a much larger clone, this may be a read error. The V gene is TRBV20-1, the J gene TRBJ2-3; 11 nucleotides agree with TRBD2. Looked up from germline, CDR1 is DFQATT and CDR2 is SNEGSKA (reference sequence). V shed 5 bases, J shed 6 bases, and the junction held 7 bases outside the gene matches. The CDR3 length is 14 residues. The CDR3 here is CSAWGLAEPDTQYF. The DNA of the CDR3 is TGCAGTGCTTGGGGACTAGCGGAACCCGATACGCAGTATTTT.

This clonotype came up many times. The chain's CDR3 is CASSGRGGVNEQYF. CDR3 bases: TGCGCCAGCAGCGGGCGGGGCGGCGTGAACGAGCAGTACTTC. V is TRBV5-1 and J is TRBJ2-7, with D possibly being TRBD2 (6 bases). This CDR3 region has 14 residues. Trimming took off 4 bases at V and 5 bases at J, with 16 bases between the two ends. Germline loops: CDR1 SGHRS, CDR2 YFSETQ.

This clonotype was detected once. The V call is TRBV6-5, the J call TRBJ2-5; 8 bases fit TRBD1. Germline V gene sequence: CDR1 MNHEY, CDR2 SVGAGI. With V trimmed by 2 bases and J by 7 bases, 15 bases remained unmatched. This CDR3 is 17 amino acids long. The CDR3 region is CASSYRSEGTGGGTQYF. In nucleotides, the CDR3 is TGTGCCAGCAGTTACCGAAGTGAGGGGACAGGTGGGGGGACCCAGTACTTC.

On this clonotype itself: Without the conserved terminal phenylalanine or tryptophan, this CDR3 likely stems from a read error. The chain employs TRBV11-2 and TRBJ2-1; 8 bases agree with TRBD1. CDR3 length equals 14 residues. Germline CDR1 and CDR2: SGHAT and FQNNGV. The V and J ends lost 10 bases and 4 bases, in that order; junction bases with no gene match: 9. CDR3 bases: TGTGCCATCAGTCCGCGGACAGGGTACAATGAGCAGTTCATC. This codes for CAISPRTGYNEQFI.

This clonotype was seen at least ten times. The V gene is TRBV12-3 or TRBV12-4, the J gene TRBJ2-5, with TRBD2 as a possible D gene (5 bases). The CDR3 is 12 residues long. Trimming left V 4 bases short and J 8 bases short, with 11 bases between. This CDR3 reads CASSSEGLTQYF. The CDR3 coding sequence is TGTGCCAGCAGTTCCGAGGGTCTAACCCAGTACTTC.

This clonotype was detected many times. The rearrangement joins TRBV7-9 to TRBJ2-7; 7 nucleotides line up with TRBD2. With 5 bases clipped from V and 6 bases from J, the junction kept 4 bases outside the gene matches. This CDR3 contains 12 residues. Germline V gives CDR1 SEHNR, CDR2 FQNEAQ (reference sequence). The CDR3 nucleotides are TGTGCCAGCAGCAACCCTAGCGGCGAGCAGTACTTC. Translation: CASSNPSGEQYF.

This clonotype came up many times. J is TRBJ2-3 and V is TRBV29-1, with TRBD2 identical over 9 bases. The V gene end was trimmed by 4 bases and the J gene end by 4 bases; junction bases not matched to a gene: 6. The CDR3 is made up of 14 amino acids. Germline CDR1 SQVTM, CDR2 ANQGSEA. CDR3 in amino acids: CSVANSGGPDTQYF. DNA of the CDR3: TGCAGCGTTGCAAATAGCGGGGGTCCAGATACGCAGTATTTT.

The J gene is TRBJ2-1, the V gene TRBV29-1; D is ambiguous. Germline CDR1 reads SQVTM; CDR2 reads ANQGSEA. The CDR3 has 14 amino acids. The V end lost 4 bases, the J end lost 4 bases, and 14 bases lay between the germline ends. The chain's CDR3 is CSVAPEFTYNEQFF. The CDR3 nucleotides read TGCAGCGTTGCTCCTGAATTTACTTACAATGAGCAGTTCTTC.

Notes on this clonotype: At one boundary the junction diverges from the germline segment, which might be a read error. The rearrangement links TRBV10-2 to TRBJ1-6, with D possibly matching TRBD1 (5 bases). The CDR3 runs to 14 residues. CDR1 and CDR2 (germline): WSHSY, SAAADI. CDR3 in amino acids: CASSGGPGKSPLQF. DNA of the CDR3: TGCGCCAGCAGTGGGGGCCCAGGGAAATCACCCCTCCAGTTC.